Given below is one T cell receptor (beta chain) in context. Ahead of thyroid surgery, no patient had received treatment of any kind. Trimming shortened V by 0 bases and J by 5 bases, and 11 bases separated the two germline ends. The germline V gene encodes CDR1 SEHNR and CDR2 FQNEAQ (reference sequence). The CDR3 runs to 15 residues. TCRdb re-clonotyped the PCR reads through MiXCR. The table lists roughly 19,000 clones, 24% of them singletons. The data were obtained in a study of metastatic and nonmetastatic thyroid tumors. Background on the study: Comparison of repertoires was carried out across blood and tumor or nodule tissue from malignant and benign thyroid patients.

This chain joins TRBV7-9 and TRBJ2-1, with a weak D call TRBD2 (6 bases). The sequence was obtained from a female donor with papillary thyroid cancer or a benign thyroid nodule (not recorded which). Some clones in this sample may be carry-over from other donors' samples. The sequenced material came from tumor tissue. CDR3: CASSLALTRNNEQFF. The CDR3 nucleotides are TGTGCCAGCAGCTTAGCTCTGACTAGAAACAATGAGCAGTTCTTC.